The 6 T cell receptor beta chains in this list originate from one sample, sequenced in a study of blood T cells in healthy people across ages. For the second PCR, which ran for 7 to 11 cycles, a sample-barcoded 5' primer and a J-beta primer mix were used. TCRdb re-called the 5' RACE reads through MiXCR, storing one row per CDR3 protein. The table includes hundreds of thousands of distinct CDR3 sequences, approximately 29% detected once. The sequencing sample was made of blood. The receptors were gathered from a woman aged 80 or over in good health.

This chain links TRBV25-1 with TRBJ2-3; 7 positions agree with TRBD2. CDR1 is MGHDK, CDR2 SYGVNS, per germline. The J segment lost 4 bases and the V segment lost 7 bases, leaving 11 bases of the junction unmatched. The CDR3 is made up of 15 amino acids. The CDR3 coding sequence is TGTGCCAGCAAGGGAGGGGAACGACACTCAGATACGCAGTATTTT. As protein: CASKGGERHSDTQYF.

This clonotype was found many times. This sequence joins TRBV6-6 and TRBJ2-5, with D tentatively TRBD2 (6 bases). This CDR3 spans 16 amino acids. Trimming stripped 0 bases from V and 5 bases from J, with 16 bases between. The germline V gene encodes CDR1 MNHNY and CDR2 SVGAGI (reference sequence). The CDR3 DNA reads as TGTGCCAGCAGTTACTCCGGCCGGGGTGGGGGGGAGACCCAGTACTTC. It yields the protein CASSYSGRGGGETQYF.

This clonotype was seen more than once but under ten times. The rearrangement links TRBV30 to TRBJ2-5, with 10 bases lining up with TRBD1. V dropped 3 bases and J dropped 5; count of bases not matched to a gene: 12. There are 16 residues in the CDR3. Germline CDR1 and CDR2: GTSNPN and SVGIG (reference sequence). This CDR3 is CAWRDGTGAPSETQYF. CDR3 bases: TGTGCCTGGAGGGACGGGACAGGGGCGCCTTCGGAGACCCAGTACTTC.

This clonotype was counted ten times or more. This chain uses TRBV7-2 with TRBJ2-4; D is perhaps TRBD2 (6 bases). The CDR3 runs 15 residues. V lost 0 bases, J lost 5 bases, and 11 bases lay in between. Germline V gives CDR1 SGHTA, CDR2 FQGNSA. The CDR3 bases are TGTGCCAGCAGCTTAGCGGGGGGACGGCAAAACATTCAGTACTTC. As protein: CASSLAGGRQNIQYF.

This clonotype was picked up many times. This sequence joins TRBV27 and TRBJ2-1; D is perhaps TRBD2 (6 bases). The CDR3 has 15 amino acids. The germline V gene has CDR1 MNHEY and CDR2 SMNVEV (reference sequence). V was trimmed by 8 bases and J by 6 bases, leaving 20 bases between them. DNA of the CDR3: TGTGCCAGCTCCCCGCGAGGGGACTGGATCAATGAGCAGTTCTTC. Translated, it gives CASSPRGDWINEQFF.

This clonotype has a count of ten or more. This chain connects TRBV5-4 to TRBJ2-1; the match to TRBD1 covers 7 bases. CDR3 size: 15 residues. Trimming took 2 bases from V and 2 from J; bases not matched to a gene: 4. Germline V gene lookup returns CDR1 SGHNT and CDR2 YYREEE (reference sequence). The CDR3 here is CASSLKQGPYNEQFF. DNA of the CDR3: TGTGCCAGCAGCTTAAAACAGGGGCCCTACAATGAGCAGTTCTTC.